This T cell receptor (beta chain) is drawn from a study of T cells in Graves' hyperthyroidism and ophthalmopathy. Amplified TCR beta CDR3 regions derived from RNA transcripts. HTBI primers were used for first-round RT-PCR of the TCR CDR3. TCRdb re-called the multiplex PCR reads through MiXCR, storing one row per CDR3 protein. The sample lists 500,000 to 800,000 distinct CDR3 sequences; just under 45% were seen once. This CDR3 spans 16 amino acids. V shed 4 bases and J 0 bases; nucleotides not matched to a gene: 7. Germline-derived CDR1 and CDR2 are SGHAT and FQDESV (reference sequence). Findings and caveats of the study: Blood shared most expanded thyroid clonotypes above 0.001.

Pregnant or lactating patients were excluded, as were those with uncontrolled infection or other autoimmune disease. On this clonotype itself: Its antigen remains unknown.

The chain combines TRBV11-1 with TRBJ2-7; 9 bases map to TRBD2. This clonotype originated in an adult man with Graves' disease, either hyperthyroidism or ophthalmopathy (not recorded which). Source material: peripheral blood or thyroid tissue (not recorded which). In nucleotides, the CDR3 is TGTGCCAGCAGCTCAGAAGGGACTAGCAACTCCTACGAGCAGTACTTC. Translation: CASSSEGTSNSYEQYF.